Listed here is a single T cell receptor beta chain. In the source study's methods: It was from reference gene primer amplification that nucleated cell counts were estimated. Measured with immunoSEQ multiplex PCR; TCRdb has only the in-frame clones, and not every one. V, J and clone size derive from that table, while D and trimming were established from the DNA sequence. The sample lists fewer than 300,000 clones; roughly 80% were seen once. The data originate from a study of blood T cell repertoires in COVID-19. The germline V gene encodes CDR1 SGHAT and CDR2 FQNNGV. The ends lost 5 bases at V and 5 bases at J; junction bases unmatched: 11. The CDR3 has 16 amino acids.

The V call is TRBV11-2, the J call TRBJ2-1, with 8 positions matching TRBD1. Sequenced material: peripheral blood. The sequence was obtained from a human donor with COVID-19, enrolled during active disease. The donor label of this sample is uncertain. CDR3 amino acids: CASSLSSDRADNEQFF. The DNA for the CDR3 is TGTGCCAGCAGCCTTAGTTCGGACAGGGCAGACAATGAGCAGTTCTTC.